This T cell receptor (beta chain) was found in a study of regulatory T cells in long-lasting Graves disease. Between the trimmed V and J ends, which lost 2 bases and 5 bases, there was a span of 20 bases. The CDR3 has 17 residues. Germline CDR1 is SGHRS and CDR2 is YFSETQ. The time point was: persistent/refractory GD, antithyroid drugs over 5 years with positive TRAb. The TCR library used RNA extracted from PBMCs. It was an endocrinology department in Xi'an, China, that provided the patients. General study results and limits: There was favoring of TRBV28, TRBJ1-2 and TRBJ2-5 in persistent disease. Whereas new patients shared about a thousand public clonotypes, persistent patients shared more, at under 3,500.

As for this clonotype: Its antigen is unidentified.

CDR3 regions were amplified by Arm-PCR using iRepertoire HTBI primers to build TCR beta libraries. In TCRdb, the multiplex PCR reads were re-called with MiXCR into one record per CDR3 protein. The sample contains about 340,000 distinct CDR3 sequences, around 19% of which appear only once. The clonotype originates from a female donor with Graves disease. The sequencing here drew on peripheral blood mononuclear cells (PBMCs), taken when the disease was refractory, from a patient treated with antithyroid drugs. This chain uses TRBV5-1 with TRBJ2-4; possibly TRBD1 or TRBD2 for D (5 bases each). For the CDR3, the DNA is TGCGCCAGCAGCTTAACTCCCGGGGCAAGCTCAGAAAACATTCAGTACTTC. Translating gives CASSLTPGASSENIQYF.